This passage covers 9 T cell receptor beta chains from one sample sequenced in a study of vaccination and CD4 T cells after COVID-19. The treatment: approximately 9-day PBMC culture with coronavirus spike peptide pools or control peptides (ViraFEST assay). These TCRs are of unknown antigen specificity. Once obtained from cultured CD4+ T cells, the DNA was sequenced using the Oncomine TCR Beta short-read assay. TCRdb passed the PCR reads through MiXCR, listing each CDR3 protein once. The sample includes approximately 15,000 distinct CDR3 sequences, roughly half of them seen just once. The sequencing input was CD4+ T cells from blood, cultured in vitro. These receptors were collected from a human donor who had recovered from COVID-19.

This clonotype showed up just a few times. The CDR3 is CSARARTHFYEQYF. In DNA, the CDR3 is TGCAGTGCTAGAGCCCGAACCCATTTCTACGAGCAGTACTTC. This sequence joins TRBV20-1 and TRBJ2-7; D gene uncertain. CDR3 length: 14 amino acids. The germline V gene has CDR1 DFQATT and CDR2 SNEGSKA (reference sequence). Deletions cut 1 base from V and 3 bases from J, with 13 bases between.

V gene TRBV12-5 combines with J gene TRBJ2-7, with D perhaps assigned TRBD1 or TRBD2 (5 bases each). CDR3 length: 15 amino acids. The germline V gene encodes CDR1 LGHNT and CDR2 FRNRAP. The germline V and J ends were trimmed by 5 bases and 0 bases, with 14 bases remaining between them. This chain's CDR3 is CASGPSPGSSYEQYF. In DNA, the CDR3 is TGTGCTAGTGGTCCCTCCCCAGGGAGCTCCTACGAGCAGTACTTC.

This clonotype appeared a few times. V and J are TRBV2 and TRBJ1-5; D unclear. Germline CDR1 reads SNHLY; CDR2 reads FYNNEI. The CDR3 totals 13 residues. Deletions cut 4 bases from V and 4 bases from J, with 8 bases between. The CDR3 DNA follows: TGTGCCAGCAGTGGGAAGTTAAATCAGCCCCAGCATTTT. It yields the protein CASSGKLNQPQHF.

The J gene is TRBJ2-7, the V gene TRBV15; TRBD2 is a possible D gene (5 bases). Trimming removed 1 base from V and 3 bases from J, with 16 bases in between. The CDR3 is 16 residues long. CDR1 is LNHNV, CDR2 YYDKDF, per germline (reference sequence). The CDR3 DNA reads as TGTGCCACCAGCAGAGGTTTGGAGGTGGGGAGCTACGAGCAGTACTTC. Amino acids: CATSRGLEVGSYEQYF.

V is TRBV7-2 and J is TRBJ1-1; TRBD1 is a possible D gene (5 bases). The germline V gene has CDR1 SGHTA and CDR2 FQGNSA. The ends were cut back, 2 bases at V and 3 bases at J, with 10 bases in the middle. The CDR3 is 14 amino acids. The CDR3 DNA reads TGTGCCAGCAGCTTATGGGGGTCCCACACTGAAGCTTTCTTT. Amino acids: CASSLWGSHTEAFF.

This sequence joins TRBV28 and TRBJ1-1; 7 positions agree with TRBD1. This CDR3 is built from 14 residues. Trimming at V came to 5 bases and at J to 3 bases, leaving 6 bases not matched to a gene. Germline CDR1 reads MDHEN; CDR2 reads SYDVKM. The DNA of the CDR3 is TGTGCCAGCAGTCCCCAGACAGGGTACACTGAAGCTTTCTTT. It codes for CASSPQTGYTEAFF.

The chain uses TRBV2 and TRBJ2-3; D may be TRBD2 (5 bases). The V gene lost 7 bases and the J gene lost 0 bases, with 14 bases spanning the gap. The CDR3 length is 15 residues. In germline, CDR1 is SNHLY, CDR2 FYNNEI. CDR3 residues: CASNREGLSTDTQYF. In DNA form, the CDR3 reads TGTGCCAGCAACCGAGAGGGCCTTAGCACAGATACGCAGTATTTT.

The gene calls are TRBV20-1 and TRBJ1-2; D is unclear. In germline, CDR1 is DFQATT, CDR2 SNEGSKA (reference sequence). This CDR3 has 12 amino acids. V was shortened by 6 bases and J by 6 bases, with 14 bases between the two germline ends. CDR3 amino acids: CSAPPPGDGYTF. The CDR3 coding sequence is TGCAGTGCCCCCCCCCCGGGCGATGGCTACACCTTC.

Relative to its sample, this clonotype is medium-sized (0.01 to 0.1%). The gene calls are TRBV19 and TRBJ1-1, with D unclear. Germline assignment: CDR1 LNHDA and CDR2 SQIVND (reference sequence). The CDR3 consists of 13 residues. V was pared by 7 bases and J by 5 bases, with 14 bases between. The DNA for the CDR3 is TGTGCCAGTACCCCAAGCGTTAGGACTGAAGCTTTCTTT. Residues: CASTPSVRTEAFF. Full variable domain (rest looked up from reference TRBV19 and TRBJ1-1): DGGITQSPKYLFRKEGQNVTLSCEQNLNHDAMYWYRQDPGQGLRLIYYSQIVNDFQKGDIAEGYSVSREKKESFPLTVTSAQKNPTAFYLCASTPSVRTEAFFGQGTRLTVV.